This TCR beta chain was identified during a study of cytomegalovirus exposure and HLA in healthy donors. Study-wide findings and caveats: The classifier was said to identify cytomegalovirus status with high specificity and sensitivity. Within an earlier analysis, most TCR beta V segments proved productive either about 87% or about 30% of the time. HLA alleles showed associations with some 17,000 TCR beta sequences in a later analysis, at a 0.05 false discovery rate. Later on, a genetic analysis was performed. It linked a missense variant in DCLRE1C with V- and J-gene trimming of TCR beta.

Amplification used 60 Vbeta primers and 13 Jbeta primers. Using immunoSEQ multiplex PCR, the repertoire was profiled, and TCRdb retains in-frame clones only, with some absent. The table includes about 31,000 clones, about 86% detected once. CDR3 length: 15 residues. The germline V gene has CDR1 SGHNT and CDR2 YYREEE (reference sequence). V shed 4 bases and J 4 bases; nucleotides not matched to a gene: 8. About this clone itself: What it binds is not known.

This TCR was sampled from a boy younger than 18 in good health and CMV-seronegative. The chain combines TRBV5-4 with TRBJ1-1, with TRBD1 identical over 9 bases. Sequencing was done on a sample of PBMCs. The CDR3 loop is CASSLPGQGITEAFF. The CDR3 bases are TGTGCCAGCAGCCTACCGGGACAGGGAATCACTGAAGCTTTCTTT.